A single sample is the source of the 32 T cell receptor beta chains below, sequenced in a study of blood T cell repertoires in COVID-19. Sequenced by immunoSEQ multiplex PCR; TCRdb stores in-frame clones only, minus some. The sample records roughly 100,000 clones, 86% being singletons. The source material was peripheral blood. Source of these receptors: an elderly woman with acute or convalescent COVID-19.

In this sample, this clone turned up a few times. V usage is TRBV4-1 and J usage is TRBJ2-2; no clear D gene. Trimming stripped 3 bases from V and 1 base from J, with 6 bases between. The CDR3 extends over 14 amino acids. Germline CDR1 MGHRA, CDR2 YSYEKL. The CDR3 is CASSQVRNTGELFF. The CDR3 bases are TGCGCCAGCAGCCAGGTCAGGAACACCGGGGAGCTGTTTTTT.

This chain links TRBV18 with TRBJ2-1; D may be TRBD1 (5 bases). The ends were cut back, 4 bases at V and 5 bases at J, with 9 bases in the middle. Germline loops: CDR1 KGHSH, CDR2 LQKENI. The CDR3 sequence is 13 residues long. CDR3 amino acids: CASSRAGNNEQFF. CDR3 nucleotide sequence: TGTGCCAGCTCACGAGCAGGGAACAATGAGCAGTTCTTC. Looking up the rest from reference TRBV18 and TRBJ2-1 gives the full variable domain: NAGVMQNPRHLVRRRGQEARLRCSPMKGHSHVYWYRQLPEEGLKFMVYLQKENIIDESGMPKERFSAEFPKEGPSILRIQQVVRGDSAAYFCASSRAGNNEQFFGPGTRLTVL.

The chain employs TRBV5-6 and TRBJ1-2; D is possibly TRBD1 (6 bases). The CDR3 length is 15 residues. The V gene's germline CDR1 is SGHDT and CDR2 YYEEEE. The ends were cut back, 3 bases at V and 0 bases at J, with 12 bases in the middle. The CDR3 bases are TGTGCCAGCAGCTGGCGGGGGGGCCCTAACTATGGCTACACCTTC. This codes for CASSWRGGPNYGYTF.

V is TRBV11-3 and J is TRBJ1-3; D is unclear. The CDR3 consists of 13 residues. Germline V gene data show CDR1 as SGHNT and CDR2 as YENEEA. V lost 4 bases, J lost 4 bases, and 8 bases lay in between. The CDR3 is CASSSGSGNTIYF. As DNA, the CDR3 is TGTGCCAGCAGCTCGGGTTCCGGAAACACCATATATTTT.

This clone showed up just a few times. The chain links TRBV27 to TRBJ1-1, with D possibly TRBD1 on 5 matching bases. Germline V gene sequence: CDR1 MNHEY, CDR2 SMNVEV (reference sequence). The CDR3 extends over 16 amino acids. V was cut by 3 bases and J by 0 bases, with 14 bases left in between. The CDR3 DNA reads TGTGCCAGCAGTTTTGGATGGGGCAGAATGAACACTGAAGCTTTCTTT. Protein sequence: CASSFGWGRMNTEAFF.

This chain links TRBV6-5 with TRBJ2-7; 8 bases map to TRBD1. In germline, CDR1 is MNHEY, CDR2 SVGAGI. The CDR3 consists of 15 residues. V lost 2 bases to trimming and J lost 2 bases; unmatched junction nucleotides: 5. CDR3 residues: CASSYRDRQTYEQYF. The CDR3, as DNA: TGTGCCAGCAGTTACCGGGACAGGCAAACCTACGAGCAGTACTTC.

V gene TRBV16 combines with J gene TRBJ1-5; D may be TRBD1 (6 bases). CDR3 length equals 14 residues. Germline loops: CDR1 KGHSY, CDR2 FQNENV. The V and J ends lost 7 bases and 1 base respectively, with 11 bases between them. CDR3 amino acids: CASTRQDSNQPQHF. CDR3 nucleotides: TGTGCCAGCACCAGACAGGACAGCAATCAGCCCCAGCATTTT.

The chain carries TRBV7-3 and TRBJ1-1, with D unclear. Germline CDR1 and CDR2: SGHTA and FQGTGA. This CDR3 has 14 residues. V dropped 2 bases and J dropped 4 bases, with 11 bases sitting between them. CDR3 DNA: TGTGCCAGCAGCTTATTTGCGTCGGGCACTGAAGCTTTCTTT. It encodes CASSLFASGTEAFF.

This chain links TRBV12-3 or TRBV12-4 with TRBJ1-5; tentative D call: TRBD1 (5 bases). V lost 6 bases, J lost 15 bases, and 21 bases lay in between. This CDR3 contains 13 residues. The CDR3 protein is CASSLPGWRDRHF. CDR3 in DNA: TGTGCCAGCAGCCTCCCCGGGTGGAGGGACCGGCATTTT.

This chain connects TRBV7-2 to TRBJ2-1, with D unresolved. Trimming took off 4 bases at V and 12 bases at J, with 10 bases between the two ends. The CDR3 runs to 11 residues. Per the germline V gene, CDR1 is SGHTA and CDR2 is FQGNSA. Written as DNA, the CDR3 is TGTGCCAGCAGCTCCACTCCCCGGCAGTTCTTC. Protein: CASSSTPRQFF. The full variable domain, its missing parts supplied by reference TRBV7-2 and TRBJ2-1, is GAGVSQSPSNKVTEKGKDVELRCDPISGHTALYWYRQSLGQGLEFLIYFQGNSAPDKSGLPSDRFSAERTGGSVSTLTIQRTQQEDSAVYLCASSSTPRQFFGPGTRLTVL.

As concerns this clone: The germline gene is not matched at one end of the junction; a read error may be the cause. The chain uses TRBV6-5 and TRBJ2-7; TRBD2 aligns across 11 bases. Germline CDR1 MNHEY, CDR2 SVGAGI. This CDR3 contains 16 residues. CDR3 nucleotide sequence: TGTGCCAGCACTTACAAGGGACTAGCGGCGACCTACGAGCAGTACTTC. It is translated as CASTYKGLAATYEQYF.

This chain links TRBV10-3 with TRBJ1-2; D perhaps matches TRBD1 (5 bases). CDR3 length: 13 amino acids. V was trimmed by 0 bases and J by 9 bases, leaving 11 bases between them. Per germline, CDR1 ENHRY and CDR2 SYGVKD. The CDR3 spells CAISESQVGSYTF. The DNA of the CDR3 is TGTGCCATCAGTGAGTCACAGGTTGGAAGCTACACCTTC.

The chain couples TRBV5-1 to TRBJ2-7; a weak D match, TRBD1 (6 bases). CDR1 SGHRS and CDR2 YFSETQ come from the germline V gene. V lost 1 base, J lost 4 bases, and 12 bases lay in between. The CDR3 has 14 residues. The CDR3 DNA is TGCGCCAGCAGCTTGACAGGGTCTGGGTACGAGCAGTACTTC. This codes for CASSLTGSGYEQYF.

This chain uses TRBV4-1 with TRBJ2-7; 8 bases match TRBD2. The CDR3 sequence is 17 residues long. The V gene's germline CDR1 is MGHRA and CDR2 YSYEKL. With 1 base clipped from V and 1 base from J, the junction kept 9 bases outside the gene matches. CDR3 region: CASSQGAAGAKSYEQYF. In DNA form, the CDR3 reads TGCGCCAGCAGCCAAGGGGCAGCGGGGGCCAAATCCTACGAGCAGTACTTC.

This clone appeared once. The chain carries TRBV2 and TRBJ1-3, with TRBD1 matching over 10 bases. Trimming took 6 bases from V and 7 from J; bases not matched to a gene: 3. Germline values: CDR1 SNHLY, CDR2 FYNNEI. This CDR3 contains 13 residues. CDR3 sequence (DNA): TGTGCCAGCAGCGCGGACAGGGGGAACACCATATATTTT. Amino acid sequence: CASSADRGNTIYF.

The CDR3 loop reads CASSGKGETQYF. The CDR3 DNA follows: TGTGCCAGCAGTGGGAAGGGGGAGACCCAGTACTTC. This sequence joins TRBV2 and TRBJ2-5, with D possibly being TRBD1 (5 bases). Trimming removed 4 bases at V and 5 bases at J, with 8 bases between. From germline, CDR1 is SNHLY and CDR2 FYNNEI. This CDR3 is built from 12 residues.

The rearrangement joins TRBV2 to TRBJ2-3, with TRBD2 identical over 13 bases. The length of the CDR3 is 15 residues. V lost 6 bases, J lost 6 bases, and 6 bases stayed unmatched. The germline V gene has CDR1 SNHLY and CDR2 FYNNEI. The CDR3 coding sequence is TGTGCCAGCAGCCTAACTAGCGGGGGGGGCGATACGCAGTATTTT. As protein: CASSLTSGGGDTQYF. Full variable domain (outside the CDR3, taken from reference TRBV2 and TRBJ2-3): EPEVTQTPSHQVTQMGQEVILRCVPISNHLYFYWYRQILGQKVEFLVSFYNNEISEKSEIFDDQFSVERPDGSNFTLKIRSTKLEDSAMYFCASSLTSGGGDTQYFGPGTRLTVL.

This clone was detected once. The V call is TRBV7-9, the J call TRBJ1-4; D may be TRBD1 (6 bases). This CDR3 is built from 14 residues. Per germline, CDR1 SEHNR and CDR2 FQNEAQ (reference sequence). Trimming cost V 5 bases and J 5 bases, with 12 bases left between them. CDR3 loop: CASSQGTLNEKLFF. The CDR3 DNA sequence: TGTGCCAGCAGCCAGGGGACCTTAAATGAAAAACTGTTTTTT.

The chain has TRBV2 and TRBJ1-1, with a tentative D call TRBD1 (6 bases). The CDR3 loop spans 14 amino acids. Germline V lookup: CDR1 SNHLY, CDR2 FYNNEI. The germline V and J ends were trimmed by 7 bases and 1 base, with 13 bases remaining between them. CDR3 amino acids: CASTLRGGNTEAFF. The CDR3, as DNA: TGTGCCAGCACTCTAAGGGGGGGGAACACTGAAGCTTTCTTT.

This clone was counted between two and nine times. The CDR3: CASSSRQGGRNEKLFF. The CDR3 coding sequence is TGTGCCAGCAGCTCTAGACAGGGCGGTCGTAATGAAAAACTGTTTTTT. The chain recombines TRBV5-6 with TRBJ1-4, with 7 positions matching TRBD1. The germline CDR1 and CDR2 sequences are SGHDT and YYEEEE. V was pared by 3 bases and J by 4 bases, with 9 bases of the junction left unmatched. The CDR3 extends over 16 amino acids.

This clone showed up just a few times. The V gene is TRBV2, the J gene TRBJ1-4; tentatively, D is TRBD1 (5 bases). CDR1 is SNHLY and CDR2 is FYNNEI in the germline V gene. The CDR3 runs to 15 residues. The ends were cut back, 7 bases at V and 0 bases at J, with 12 bases in the middle. DNA for the CDR3: TGTGCCAGCAACTGGGGCAGTACAACTAATGAAAAACTGTTTTTT. Translation gives CASNWGSTTNEKLFF.

The gene calls are TRBV9 and TRBJ2-2; 8 bases line up with TRBD2. The germline CDR1 and CDR2 sequences are SGDLS and YYNGEE. With 4 bases clipped from V and 0 bases from J, the junction kept 2 bases outside the gene matches. This CDR3 contains 15 residues. The DNA of the CDR3 is TGTGCCAGCAGCATTAGCGGGGCGAACACCGGGGAGCTGTTTTTT. This codes for CASSISGANTGELFF.

The chain combines TRBV2 with TRBJ1-1, with a possible D match to TRBD1 (6 bases). This CDR3 is 13 amino acids long. Looked up from germline, CDR1 is SNHLY and CDR2 is FYNNEI. Deletions cut 6 bases from V and 4 bases from J, with 12 bases between. The CDR3 loop is CASRGGGRTEAFF. CDR3 sequence (DNA): TGTGCCAGCAGGGGAGGGGGTCGCACTGAAGCTTTCTTT.

This chain links TRBV9 with TRBJ1-3, with D perhaps TRBD1 (5 bases). The V end lost 0 bases, the J end lost 2 bases, and 12 bases lay between the germline ends. Germline values: CDR1 SGDLS, CDR2 YYNGEE. The CDR3 length is 16 residues. The CDR3 region has the DNA TGTGCCAGCAGCGTAGAGTCCAGGGTAACTGGAAACACCATATATTTT. It is translated as CASSVESRVTGNTIYF.

The rearrangement uses TRBV19 and TRBJ2-7, with 11 nucleotides matching TRBD2. The CDR3 extends over 15 amino acids. Germline CDR1 and CDR2: LNHDA and SQIVND (reference sequence). The trim removed 3 bases at V and 0 bases at J, leaving 1 base unmatched. The CDR3 nucleotides read TGTGCCAGTAGTATGACTAGCGGGGCCTCCTACGAGCAGTACTTC. It is translated as CASSMTSGASYEQYF.

The rearrangement uses TRBV10-3 and TRBJ1-3; a possible D gene is TRBD1 (6 bases). The CDR3 has 15 amino acids. V lost 4 bases to trimming and J lost 4 bases, with 14 bases between them. Per the germline V gene, CDR1 is ENHRY and CDR2 is SYGVKD. The CDR3 sequence: CAISGWGRKGNTIYF. DNA for the CDR3: TGTGCCATCAGTGGTTGGGGGCGCAAGGGAAACACCATATATTTT.

J is TRBJ1-2 and V is TRBV19; 8 bases line up with TRBD1. The germline CDR1 and CDR2 sequences are LNHDA and SQIVND (reference sequence). The CDR3 extends over 17 amino acids. Trimming took 3 bases from V and 7 from J; bases not matched to a gene: 16. This CDR3 reads CASSMAGQARRDGGYTF. CDR3 bases: TGTGCCAGTAGTATGGCGGGACAGGCCCGCCGGGATGGTGGCTACACCTTC.

V gene TRBV6-1 combines with J gene TRBJ1-4; the D gene is possibly TRBD1 (5 bases). The V gene lost 2 bases and the J gene lost 8 bases, with 15 bases spanning the gap. CDR3 size: 15 residues. The germline CDR1 and CDR2 sequences are MNHNS and SASEGT. The CDR3, as DNA: TGTGCCAGCAGTGAAAGGCAGGGAATAGTCGAAAAACTGTTTTTT. Translated, it gives CASSERQGIVEKLFF.

The chain carries TRBV7-9 and TRBJ2-2; 10 bases are a match to TRBD1. From germline, CDR1 is SEHNR and CDR2 FQNEAQ (reference sequence). The CDR3 spans 15 residues. Trimming removed 5 bases from V and 3 bases from J; junction bases left unmatched: 3. CDR3 residues: CASSRQGAYTGELFF. In nucleotides, the CDR3 is TGTGCCAGCAGCCGACAGGGGGCCTACACCGGGGAGCTGTTTTTT.

The chain has TRBV7-9 and TRBJ2-5; 7 bases are shared with TRBD1. The V gene's germline CDR1 is SEHNR and CDR2 FQNEAQ (reference sequence). With 4 bases clipped from V and 2 bases from J, the junction kept 4 bases outside the gene matches. The CDR3 sequence is 14 residues long. CDR3 DNA sequence: TGTGCCAGCAGCTCTATGACAGGGCAAGAGACCCAGTACTTC. It translates to CASSSMTGQETQYF. The full variable domain, its missing parts supplied by reference TRBV7-9 and TRBJ2-5, is DTGVSQNPRHKITKRGQNVTFRCDPISEHNRLYWYRQTLGQGPEFLTYFQNEAQLEKSRLLSDRFSAERPKGSFSTLEIQRTEQGDSAMYLCASSSMTGQETQYFGPGTRLLVL.

This chain uses TRBV15 with TRBJ2-1, with TRBD2 as a possible D gene (6 bases). Deletions cut 3 bases from V and 10 bases from J, with 13 bases between. This CDR3 contains 13 residues. Germline CDR1 is LNHNV and CDR2 is YYDKDF (reference sequence). In DNA, the CDR3 is TGTGCCACCAGCAGGGAGGGGTCCTCGGAGCAGTTCTTC. Translated, it gives CATSREGSSEQFF. Looking up the rest from reference TRBV15 and TRBJ2-1 gives the full variable domain: DAMVIQNPRYQVTQFGKPVTLSCSQTLNHNVMYWYQQKSSQAPKLLFHYYDKDFNNEADTPDNFQSRRPNTSFCFLDIRSPGLGDTAMYLCATSREGSSEQFFGPGTRLTVL.

The J gene is TRBJ2-6, the V gene TRBV5-4, with D perhaps TRBD1 (5 bases). This CDR3 is 17 amino acids long. Germline lookup yields CDR1 SGHNT and CDR2 YYREEE (reference sequence). Trimming cost V 0 bases and J 1 base, with 11 bases left between them. CDR3 in amino acids: CASSLASRASGANVLTF. CDR3 nucleotide sequence: TGTGCCAGCAGCTTGGCATCCAGGGCATCTGGGGCCAACGTCCTGACTTTC.